The present TCR beta chain was sequenced within a study of CD8 T cells in ankylosing spondylitis. A note on this clonotype: What it recognizes is unknown.

Study observations and caveats: What appeared characteristic of ankylosing spondylitis blood was a TCR beta motif of 7 or 8 highly homologous variants. Significant enrichment of disease-linked clones was reported in matched ankylosing spondylitis synovial fluid.

CDR1 and CDR2 (germline): DFQATT, SNEGSKA (reference sequence). V dropped 6 bases and J dropped 10; count of bases not matched to a gene: 15. The CDR3 loop spans 15 amino acids. TCR beta libraries were made by quantitative 5'-RACE with molecular barcodes. TCRdb passed the 5' RACE reads through MiXCR, listing each CDR3 protein once. The sample carries around 100,000 distinct CDR3 sequences, 20% to 30% recorded once. Sequencing was performed on synovial fluid, either unsorted or a sorted T cell fraction (not recorded which). This chain joins TRBV20-1 and TRBJ2-1; the match to TRBD2 covers 10 bases. The clonotype comes from a male donor with ankylosing spondylitis. CDR3 in amino acids: CSARNEREGLREQFF. The DNA for the CDR3 is TGCAGTGCGCGAAATGAGCGGGAGGGCCTCCGGGAGCAGTTCTTC.